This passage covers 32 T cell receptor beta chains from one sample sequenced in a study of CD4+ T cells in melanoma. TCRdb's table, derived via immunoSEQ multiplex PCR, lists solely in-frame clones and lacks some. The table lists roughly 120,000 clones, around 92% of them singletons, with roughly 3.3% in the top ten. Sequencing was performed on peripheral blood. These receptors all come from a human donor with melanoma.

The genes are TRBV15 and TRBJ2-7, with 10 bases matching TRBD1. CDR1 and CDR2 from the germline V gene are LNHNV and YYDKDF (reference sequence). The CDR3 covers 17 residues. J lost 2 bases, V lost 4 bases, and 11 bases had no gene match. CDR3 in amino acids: CATSNRDRGPPTYEQYF. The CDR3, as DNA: TGTGCCACCAGCAACCGGGACAGGGGCCCCCCCACCTACGAGCAGTACTTC.

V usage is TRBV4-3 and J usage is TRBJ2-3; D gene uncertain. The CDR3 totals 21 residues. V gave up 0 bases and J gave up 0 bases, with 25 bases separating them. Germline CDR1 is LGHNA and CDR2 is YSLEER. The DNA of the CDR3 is TGCGCCAGCAGCCAAGATCCGCCTAGGGCCCAGATTACCCCTAGCACAGATACGCAGTATTTT. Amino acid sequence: CASSQDPPRAQITPSTDTQYF.

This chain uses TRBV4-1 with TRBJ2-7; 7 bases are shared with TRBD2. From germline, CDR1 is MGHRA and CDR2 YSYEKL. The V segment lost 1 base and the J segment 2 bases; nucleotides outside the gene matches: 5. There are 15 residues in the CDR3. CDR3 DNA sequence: TGCGCCAGCAGCCAAGGATCTAGCGGTACCTACGAGCAGTACTTC. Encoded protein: CASSQGSSGTYEQYF.

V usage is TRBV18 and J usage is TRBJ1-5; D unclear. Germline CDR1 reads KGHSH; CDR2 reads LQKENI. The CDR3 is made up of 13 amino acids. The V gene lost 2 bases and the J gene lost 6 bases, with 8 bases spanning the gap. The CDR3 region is CASSPGEGQPQHF. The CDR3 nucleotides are TGTGCCAGCTCACCAGGGGAGGGTCAGCCCCAGCATTTT.

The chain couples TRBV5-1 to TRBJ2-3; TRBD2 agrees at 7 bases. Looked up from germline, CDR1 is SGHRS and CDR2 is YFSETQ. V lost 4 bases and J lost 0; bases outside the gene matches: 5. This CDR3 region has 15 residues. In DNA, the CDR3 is TGCGCCAGCAGCCCCAGCGGGGCTAGCACAGATACGCAGTATTTT. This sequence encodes CASSPSGASTDTQYF.

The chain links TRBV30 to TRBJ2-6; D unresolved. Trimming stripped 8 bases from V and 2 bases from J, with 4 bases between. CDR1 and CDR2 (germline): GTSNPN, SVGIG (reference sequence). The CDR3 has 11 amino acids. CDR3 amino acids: CAPTGANVLTF. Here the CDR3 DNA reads TGTGCCCCCACTGGGGCCAACGTCCTGACTTTC.

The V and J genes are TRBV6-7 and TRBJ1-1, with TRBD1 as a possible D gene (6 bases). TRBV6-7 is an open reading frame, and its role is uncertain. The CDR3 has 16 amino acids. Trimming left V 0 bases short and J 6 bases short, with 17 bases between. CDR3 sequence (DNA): TGTGCCAGCAGTTACTCTGTTCTAGGGGGGGTCGCTGAAGCTTTCTTT. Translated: CASSYSVLGGVAEAFF.

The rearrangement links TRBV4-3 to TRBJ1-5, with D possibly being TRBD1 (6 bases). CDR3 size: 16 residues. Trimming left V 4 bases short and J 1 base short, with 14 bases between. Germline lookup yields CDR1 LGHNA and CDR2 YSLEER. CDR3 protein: CASSLNRGGSNQPQHF. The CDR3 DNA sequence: TGCGCCAGCAGCCTTAATAGGGGGGGGAGCAATCAGCCCCAGCATTTT.

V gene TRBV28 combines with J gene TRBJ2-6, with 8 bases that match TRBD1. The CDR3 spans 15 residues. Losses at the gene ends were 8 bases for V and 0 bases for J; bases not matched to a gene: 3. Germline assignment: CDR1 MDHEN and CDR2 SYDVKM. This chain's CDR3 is CASSTGGSGANVLTF. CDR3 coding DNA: TGTGCCAGCTCCACAGGGGGCTCTGGGGCCAACGTCCTGACTTTC.

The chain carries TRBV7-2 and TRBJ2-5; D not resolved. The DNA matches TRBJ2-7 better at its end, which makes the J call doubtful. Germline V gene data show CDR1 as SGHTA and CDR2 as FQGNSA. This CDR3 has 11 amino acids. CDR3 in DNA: TGTGCCAGCAGCTTACGCGACGAGCAGTACTTC. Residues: CASSLRDEQYF.

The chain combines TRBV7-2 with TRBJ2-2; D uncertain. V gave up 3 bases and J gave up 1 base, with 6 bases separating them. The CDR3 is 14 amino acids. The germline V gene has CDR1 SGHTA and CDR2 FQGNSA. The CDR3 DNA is TGTGCCAGCAGCTTTTCTTGGAACACCGGGGAGCTGTTTTTT. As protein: CASSFSWNTGELFF.

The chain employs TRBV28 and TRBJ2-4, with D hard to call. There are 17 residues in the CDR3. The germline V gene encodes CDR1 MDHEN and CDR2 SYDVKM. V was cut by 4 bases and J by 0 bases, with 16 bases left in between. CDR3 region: CASSSVWGTLAKNIQYF. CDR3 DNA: TGTGCCAGCAGTTCCGTTTGGGGAACTCTAGCCAAAAACATTCAGTACTTC.

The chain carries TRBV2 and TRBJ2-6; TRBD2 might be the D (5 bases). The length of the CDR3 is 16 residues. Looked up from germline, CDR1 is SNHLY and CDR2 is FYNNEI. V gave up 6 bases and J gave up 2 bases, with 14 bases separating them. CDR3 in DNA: TGTGCCAGCAGGGAACACCCGACTACTGGGGCCAACGTCCTGACTTTC. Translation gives CASREHPTTGANVLTF.

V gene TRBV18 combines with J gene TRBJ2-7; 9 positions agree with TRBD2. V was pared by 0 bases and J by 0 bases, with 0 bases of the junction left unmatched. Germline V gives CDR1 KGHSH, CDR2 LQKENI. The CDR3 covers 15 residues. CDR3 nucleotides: TGTGCCAGCTCACCACCGGGACTAGCCTCCTACGAGCAGTACTTC. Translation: CASSPPGLASYEQYF.

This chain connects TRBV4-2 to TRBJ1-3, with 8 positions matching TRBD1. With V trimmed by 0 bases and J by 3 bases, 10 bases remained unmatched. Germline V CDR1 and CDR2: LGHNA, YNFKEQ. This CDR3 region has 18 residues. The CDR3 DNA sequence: TGTGCCAGCAGCCAAGATCATCTGCAGGGGGCGTATGGAAACACCATATATTTT. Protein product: CASSQDHLQGAYGNTIYF.

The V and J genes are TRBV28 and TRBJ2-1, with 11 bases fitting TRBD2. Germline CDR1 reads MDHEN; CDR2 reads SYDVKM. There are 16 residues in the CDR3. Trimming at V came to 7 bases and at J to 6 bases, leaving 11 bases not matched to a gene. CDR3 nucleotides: TGTGCCAGCACGCTATTAGCGGGAGGGCGGGGCAATGAGCAGTTCTTC. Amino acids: CASTLLAGGRGNEQFF.

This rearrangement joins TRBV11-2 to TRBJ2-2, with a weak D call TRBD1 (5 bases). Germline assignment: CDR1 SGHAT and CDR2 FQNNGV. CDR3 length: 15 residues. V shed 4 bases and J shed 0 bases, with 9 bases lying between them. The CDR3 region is CASSWGRANTGELFF. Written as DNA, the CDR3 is TGTGCCAGCAGCTGGGGCAGGGCGAACACCGGGGAGCTGTTTTTT.

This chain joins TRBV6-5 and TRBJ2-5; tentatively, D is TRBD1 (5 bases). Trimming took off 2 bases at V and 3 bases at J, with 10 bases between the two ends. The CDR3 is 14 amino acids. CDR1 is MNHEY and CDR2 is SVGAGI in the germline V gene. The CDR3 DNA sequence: TGTGCCAGCAGTTACCCTGGACACAAAGAGACCCAGTACTTC. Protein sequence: CASSYPGHKETQYF.

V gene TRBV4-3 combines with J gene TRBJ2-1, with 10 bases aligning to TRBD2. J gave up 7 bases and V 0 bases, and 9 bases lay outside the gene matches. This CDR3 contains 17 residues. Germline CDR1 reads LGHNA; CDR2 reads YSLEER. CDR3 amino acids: CASSQDELAGPANEQFF. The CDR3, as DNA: TGCGCCAGCAGCCAAGATGAACTAGCGGGACCAGCGAATGAGCAGTTCTTC.

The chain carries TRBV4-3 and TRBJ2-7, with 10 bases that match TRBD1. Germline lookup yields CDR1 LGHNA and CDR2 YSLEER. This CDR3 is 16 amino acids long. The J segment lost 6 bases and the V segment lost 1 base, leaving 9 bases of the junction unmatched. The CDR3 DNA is TGCGCCAGCAGCCAAGCTCCGGGACAGGGGTCTAGCGAGCAGTACTTC. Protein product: CASSQAPGQGSSEQYF.

This chain's CDR3 is CASSRTSGRQETQYF. The CDR3 bases are TGTGCCAGCAGCCGTACTAGCGGGAGGCAGGAGACCCAGTACTTC. This chain joins TRBV5-4 and TRBJ2-5; 12 nucleotides agree with TRBD2. Germline CDR1 is SGHNT and CDR2 is YYREEE (reference sequence). The CDR3 extends over 15 amino acids. With V trimmed by 4 bases and J by 5 bases, 6 bases remained unmatched.

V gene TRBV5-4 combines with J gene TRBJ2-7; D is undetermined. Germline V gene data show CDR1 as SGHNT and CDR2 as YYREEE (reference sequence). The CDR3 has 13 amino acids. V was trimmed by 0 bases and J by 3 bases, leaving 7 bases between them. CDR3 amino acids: CASSLDSYYEQYF. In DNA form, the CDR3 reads TGTGCCAGCAGCTTGGACAGTTACTACGAGCAGTACTTC.

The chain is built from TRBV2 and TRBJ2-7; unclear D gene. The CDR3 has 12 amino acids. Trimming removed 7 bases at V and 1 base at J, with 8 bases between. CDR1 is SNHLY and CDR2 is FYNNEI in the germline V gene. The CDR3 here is CASTTHSYEQYF. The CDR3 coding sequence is TGTGCCAGCACGACTCATTCCTACGAGCAGTACTTC.

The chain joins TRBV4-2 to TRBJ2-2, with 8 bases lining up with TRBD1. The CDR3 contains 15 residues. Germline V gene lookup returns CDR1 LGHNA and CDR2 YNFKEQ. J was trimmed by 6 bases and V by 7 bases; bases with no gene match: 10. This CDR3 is CASNEQGVFPGELFF. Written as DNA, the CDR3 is TGTGCCAGCAATGAACAGGGGGTGTTTCCCGGGGAGCTGTTTTTT.

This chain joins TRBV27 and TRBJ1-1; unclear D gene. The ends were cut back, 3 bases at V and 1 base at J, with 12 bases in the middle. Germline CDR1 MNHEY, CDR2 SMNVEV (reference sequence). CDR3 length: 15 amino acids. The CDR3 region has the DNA TGTGCCAGCAGTTTCTCCATCGGGAGGAACACTGAAGCTTTCTTT. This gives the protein CASSFSIGRNTEAFF.

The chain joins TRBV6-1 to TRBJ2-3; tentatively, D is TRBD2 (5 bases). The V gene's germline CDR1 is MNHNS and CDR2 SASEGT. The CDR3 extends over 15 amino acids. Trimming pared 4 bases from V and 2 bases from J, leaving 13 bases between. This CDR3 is CASSVRVGVTDTQYF. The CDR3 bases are TGTGCCAGCAGTGTCCGAGTCGGGGTCACAGATACGCAGTATTTT.

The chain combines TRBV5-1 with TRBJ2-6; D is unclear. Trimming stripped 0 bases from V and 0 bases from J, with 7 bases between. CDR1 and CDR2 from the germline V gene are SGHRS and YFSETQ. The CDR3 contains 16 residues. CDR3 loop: CASSLGQNSGANVLTF. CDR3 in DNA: TGCGCCAGCAGCTTGGGACAAAACTCTGGGGCCAACGTCCTGACTTTC.

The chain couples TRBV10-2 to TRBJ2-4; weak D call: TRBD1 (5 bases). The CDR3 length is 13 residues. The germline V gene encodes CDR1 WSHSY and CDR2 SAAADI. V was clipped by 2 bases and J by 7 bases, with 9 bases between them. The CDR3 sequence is CASSEARQNIQYF. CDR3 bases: TGCGCCAGCAGTGAGGCCCGACAGAACATTCAGTACTTC.

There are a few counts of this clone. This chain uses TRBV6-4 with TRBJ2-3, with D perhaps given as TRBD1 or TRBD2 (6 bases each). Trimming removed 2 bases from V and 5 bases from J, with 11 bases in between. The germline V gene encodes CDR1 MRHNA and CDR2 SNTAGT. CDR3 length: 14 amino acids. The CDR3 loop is CASSDRGAGDTQYF. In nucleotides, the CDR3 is TGTGCCAGCAGTGACAGGGGGGCAGGAGATACGCAGTATTTT.

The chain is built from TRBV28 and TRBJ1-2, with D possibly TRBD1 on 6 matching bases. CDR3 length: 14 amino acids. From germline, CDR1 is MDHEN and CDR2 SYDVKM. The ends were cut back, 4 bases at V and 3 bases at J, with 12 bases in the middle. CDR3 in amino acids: CASSSGQTYYGYTF. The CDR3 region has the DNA TGTGCCAGCAGTTCCGGACAGACTTACTATGGCTACACCTTC.

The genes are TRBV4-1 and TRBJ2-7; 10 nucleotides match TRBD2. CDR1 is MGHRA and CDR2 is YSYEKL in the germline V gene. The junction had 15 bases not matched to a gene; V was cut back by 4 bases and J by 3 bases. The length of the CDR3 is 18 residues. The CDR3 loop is CASSRTSGEYVRRYEQYF. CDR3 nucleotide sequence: TGCGCCAGCAGCCGAACTAGCGGGGAATACGTCCGACGCTACGAGCAGTACTTC.

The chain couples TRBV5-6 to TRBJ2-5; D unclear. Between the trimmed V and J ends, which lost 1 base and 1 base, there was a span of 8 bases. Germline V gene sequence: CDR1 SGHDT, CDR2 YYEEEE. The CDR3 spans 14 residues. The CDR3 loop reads CASSLWNSQETQYF. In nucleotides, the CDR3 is TGTGCCAGCAGCTTGTGGAACAGCCAAGAGACCCAGTACTTC.